One TCR beta chain is described in this entry. Its antigen is not identified. These data belong to a study of blood T cells in healthy people across ages. Study in general: Template switching captured about one barcoded beta molecule per two T cells. Findings and caveats of the study: Comparison with aged donors showed that long-lived donors had more naive CD4+ cells and higher diversity. The fall in TCR beta diversity per million T cells was roughly linear with age.

V was clipped by 8 bases and J by 7 bases; unmatched bases: 11. Germline CDR1 MNHEY, CDR2 SVGAGI. This CDR3 spans 14 amino acids. For the second PCR, which ran for about 6 to 11 cycles, a sample-barcoded 5' primer and a J-beta primer mix were used. Sequencing recovered at least 2.5 million CDR3-containing paired-end reads from each sample. TCRdb called the 5' RACE reads again in MiXCR, with one record for every CDR3 protein. The table includes around 870,000 distinct CDR3 sequences, roughly 26% detected once. The chain combines TRBV6-5 with TRBJ1-1, with 9 positions matching TRBD1. This clonotype was sampled from a woman at least 80 years old in good health. Sequencing was done on a sample of blood. The chain's CDR3 is CASRAGTGFREAFF. CDR3 nucleotide sequence: TGTGCCAGCCGAGCCGGGACAGGGTTTCGTGAAGCTTTCTTT.